This TCR beta chain emerged from a study of cytomegalovirus exposure and HLA in healthy donors. Across the study: Samples from HLA-typed donors yielded approximately 80 million unique TCRs in an early data release. Notes on the study in general: In a later analysis, compared with equally common non-associated chains, HLA-associated beta chains were more expanded.

As concerns this clone: Its target is not known.

PCR was performed using 60 Vbeta and 13 Jbeta primers. Profiling relied on immunoSEQ multiplex PCR, and the TCRdb table lists in-frame clones only, not all of them. The data contain 110,000 to 150,000 clones, 60% to 85% of them singletons. Looked up from germline, CDR1 is SGDLS and CDR2 is YYNGEE. With 6 bases clipped from V and 5 bases from J, the junction kept 7 bases outside the gene matches. The CDR3 length is 14 residues. This receptor was taken from a male donor in good health and CMV-seronegative. The chain joins TRBV9 to TRBJ2-1, with TRBD2 identical over 8 bases. Sequences were obtained from PBMCs. The CDR3 is CASNSGSFDNEQFF. The CDR3, as DNA: TGTGCCAGCAACAGCGGGAGTTTCGACAATGAGCAGTTCTTC.